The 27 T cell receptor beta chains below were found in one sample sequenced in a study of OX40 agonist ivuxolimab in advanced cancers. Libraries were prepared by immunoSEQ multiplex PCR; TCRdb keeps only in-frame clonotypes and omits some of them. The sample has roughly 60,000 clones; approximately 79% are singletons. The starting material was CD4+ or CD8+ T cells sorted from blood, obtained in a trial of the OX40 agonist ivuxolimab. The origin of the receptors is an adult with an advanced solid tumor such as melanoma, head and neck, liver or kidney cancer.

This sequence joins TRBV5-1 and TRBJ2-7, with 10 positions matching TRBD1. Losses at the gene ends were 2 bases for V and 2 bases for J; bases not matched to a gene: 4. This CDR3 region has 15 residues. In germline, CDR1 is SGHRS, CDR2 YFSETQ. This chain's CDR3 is CASSLRTGGPYEQYF. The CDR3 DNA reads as TGCGCCAGCAGCTTAAGGACAGGGGGTCCCTACGAGCAGTACTTC.

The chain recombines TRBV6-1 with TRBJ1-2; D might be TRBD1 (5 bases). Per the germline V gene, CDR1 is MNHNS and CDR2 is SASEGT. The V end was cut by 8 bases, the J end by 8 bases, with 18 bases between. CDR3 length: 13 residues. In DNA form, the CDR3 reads TGTGCCAGCCTAGGGGCAGGGTGGAGCGGCTACACCTTC. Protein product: CASLGAGWSGYTF.

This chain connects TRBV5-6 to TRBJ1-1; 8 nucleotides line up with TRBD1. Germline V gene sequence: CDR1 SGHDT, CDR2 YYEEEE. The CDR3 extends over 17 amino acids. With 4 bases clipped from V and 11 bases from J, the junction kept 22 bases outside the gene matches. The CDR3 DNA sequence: TGTGCCAGCAGCCACCCCTCTCGGACAGGGTTAGTTCGAACGGCTTTCTTT. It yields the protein CASSHPSRTGLVRTAFF.

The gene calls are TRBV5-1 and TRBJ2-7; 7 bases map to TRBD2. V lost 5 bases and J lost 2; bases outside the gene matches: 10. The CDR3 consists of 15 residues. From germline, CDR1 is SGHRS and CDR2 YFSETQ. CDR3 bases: TGCGCCAGCAGTCTCAGCGAGGGAGGGCCCTACGAGCAGTACTTC. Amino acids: CASSLSEGGPYEQYF.

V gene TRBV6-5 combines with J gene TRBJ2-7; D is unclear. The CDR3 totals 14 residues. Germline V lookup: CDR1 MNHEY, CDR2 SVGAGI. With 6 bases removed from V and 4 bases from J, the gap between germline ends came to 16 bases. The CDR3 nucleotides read TGTGCCAGCAGCCTGCAGCGATTAGGATACGAGCAGTACTTC. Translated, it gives CASSLQRLGYEQYF.

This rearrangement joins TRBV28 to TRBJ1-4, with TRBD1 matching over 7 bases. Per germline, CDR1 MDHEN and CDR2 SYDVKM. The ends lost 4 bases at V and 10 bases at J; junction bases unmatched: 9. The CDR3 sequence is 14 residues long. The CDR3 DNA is TGTGCCAGCAGTTCAGGGGGTGTAAAGGGAAAACTGTTTTTT. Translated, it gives CASSSGGVKGKLFF.

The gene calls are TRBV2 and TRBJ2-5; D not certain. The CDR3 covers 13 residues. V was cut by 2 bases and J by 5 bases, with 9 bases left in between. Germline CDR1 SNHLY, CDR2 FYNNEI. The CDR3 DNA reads TGTGCCAGCAGTGAACGGGTGTCCGAGACCCAGTACTTC. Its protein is CASSERVSETQYF.

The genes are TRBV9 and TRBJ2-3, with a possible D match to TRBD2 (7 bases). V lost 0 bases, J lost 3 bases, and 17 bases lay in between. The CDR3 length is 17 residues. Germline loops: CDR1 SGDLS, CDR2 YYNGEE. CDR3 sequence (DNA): TGTGCCAGCAGCGTAGCCCTTGTAGGGAGGGGGACAGATACGCAGTATTTT. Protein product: CASSVALVGRGTDTQYF.

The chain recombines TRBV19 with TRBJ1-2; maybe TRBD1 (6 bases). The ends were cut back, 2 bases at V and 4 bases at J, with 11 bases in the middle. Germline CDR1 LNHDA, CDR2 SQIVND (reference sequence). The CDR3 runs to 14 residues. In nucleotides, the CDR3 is TGTGCCAGTAGTATAACAGGGCCTCTCTATGGCTACACCTTC. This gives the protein CASSITGPLYGYTF.

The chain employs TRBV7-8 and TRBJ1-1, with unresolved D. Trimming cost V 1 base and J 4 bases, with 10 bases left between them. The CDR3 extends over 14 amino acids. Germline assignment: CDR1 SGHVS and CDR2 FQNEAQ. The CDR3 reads CASSLEEASTEAFF. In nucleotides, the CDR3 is TGTGCCAGCAGCTTAGAGGAAGCGAGCACTGAAGCTTTCTTT. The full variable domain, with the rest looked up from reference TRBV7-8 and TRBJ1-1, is GAGVSQSPRYKVAKRGQDVALRCDPISGHVSLFWYQQALGQGPEFLTYFQNEAQLDKSGLPSDRFFAERPEGSVSTLKIQRTQQEDSAVYLCASSLEEASTEAFFGQGTRLTVV.

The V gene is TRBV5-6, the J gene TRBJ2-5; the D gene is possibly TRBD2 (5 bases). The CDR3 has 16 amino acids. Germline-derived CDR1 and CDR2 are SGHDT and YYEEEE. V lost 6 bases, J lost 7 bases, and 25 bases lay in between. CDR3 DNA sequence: TGTGCCAGCACCACTCTGACTATACCGATAAAGGGGACCCAGTACTTC. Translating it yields CASTTLTIPIKGTQYF.

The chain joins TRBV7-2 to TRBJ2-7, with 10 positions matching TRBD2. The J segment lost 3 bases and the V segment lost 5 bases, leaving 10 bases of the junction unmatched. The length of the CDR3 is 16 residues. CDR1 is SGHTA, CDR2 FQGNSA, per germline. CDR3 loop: CASSPDRTSGFYEQYF. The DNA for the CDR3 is TGTGCCAGCAGCCCGGACCGGACTAGCGGCTTCTACGAGCAGTACTTC.

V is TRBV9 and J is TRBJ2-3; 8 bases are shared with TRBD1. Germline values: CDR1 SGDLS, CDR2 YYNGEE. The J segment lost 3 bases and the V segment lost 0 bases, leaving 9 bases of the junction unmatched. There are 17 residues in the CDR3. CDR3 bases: TGTGCCAGCAGCGTAGCTATCCCAGGGGGCGCGACAGATACGCAGTATTTT. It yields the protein CASSVAIPGGATDTQYF.

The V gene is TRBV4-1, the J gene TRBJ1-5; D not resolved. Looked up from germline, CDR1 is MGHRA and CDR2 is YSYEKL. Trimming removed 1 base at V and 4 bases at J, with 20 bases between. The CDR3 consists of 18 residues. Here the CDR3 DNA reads TGCGCCAGCAGCCAAGCCAAGGGTGCGGCAGGCTCTAATCAGCCCCAGCATTTT. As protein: CASSQAKGAAGSNQPQHF.

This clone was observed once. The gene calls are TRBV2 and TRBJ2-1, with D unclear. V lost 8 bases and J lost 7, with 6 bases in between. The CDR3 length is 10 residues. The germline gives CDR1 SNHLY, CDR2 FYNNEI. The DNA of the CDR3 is TGTGCCAGCCCTGGGAATGAGCAGTTCTTC. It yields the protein CASPGNEQFF.

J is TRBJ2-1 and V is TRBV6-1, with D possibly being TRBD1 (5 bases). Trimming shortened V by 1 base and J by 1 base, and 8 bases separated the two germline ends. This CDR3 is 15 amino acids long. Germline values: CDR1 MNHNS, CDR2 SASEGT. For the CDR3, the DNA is TGTGCCAGCAGTGAAGGGACACTGTCCTACAATGAGCAGTTCTTC. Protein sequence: CASSEGTLSYNEQFF.

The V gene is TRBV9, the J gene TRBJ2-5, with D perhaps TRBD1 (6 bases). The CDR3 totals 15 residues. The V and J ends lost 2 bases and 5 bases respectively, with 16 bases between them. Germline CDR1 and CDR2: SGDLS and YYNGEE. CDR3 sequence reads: CASSVKQGWGETQYF. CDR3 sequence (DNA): TGTGCCAGCAGCGTGAAGCAGGGGTGGGGGGAGACCCAGTACTTC.

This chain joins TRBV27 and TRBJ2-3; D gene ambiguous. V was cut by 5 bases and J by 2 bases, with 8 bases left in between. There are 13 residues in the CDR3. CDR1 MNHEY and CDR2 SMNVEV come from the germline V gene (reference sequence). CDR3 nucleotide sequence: TGTGCCAGCAGTCGCCCCGACACAGATACGCAGTATTTT. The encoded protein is CASSRPDTDTQYF.

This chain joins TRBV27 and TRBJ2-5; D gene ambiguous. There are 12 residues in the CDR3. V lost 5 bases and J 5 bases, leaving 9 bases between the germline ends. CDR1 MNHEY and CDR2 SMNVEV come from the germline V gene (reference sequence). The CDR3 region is CASSPTGETQYF. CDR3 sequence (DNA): TGTGCCAGCAGTCCAACCGGGGAGACCCAGTACTTC.

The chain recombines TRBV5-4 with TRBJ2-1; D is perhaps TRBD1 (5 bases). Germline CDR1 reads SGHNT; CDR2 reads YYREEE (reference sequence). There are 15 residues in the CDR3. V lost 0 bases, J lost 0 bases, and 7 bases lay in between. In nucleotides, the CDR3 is TGTGCCAGCAGCTTGGGACAGACCTCCTACAATGAGCAGTTCTTC. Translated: CASSLGQTSYNEQFF.

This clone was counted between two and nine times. CDR3: CATYRGQNTEAFF. The CDR3 nucleotides are TGTGCCACCTACAGGGGGCAGAACACTGAAGCTTTCTTT. The chain carries TRBV30 and TRBJ1-1; 9 bases match TRBD1. CDR1 and CDR2 (germline): GTSNPN, SVGIG (reference sequence). This CDR3 is 13 amino acids long. V lost 8 bases, J lost 1 base, and 5 bases stayed unmatched. The full variable domain, rest sourced from reference TRBV30 and TRBJ1-1, is SQTIHQWPATLVQPVGSPLSLECTVEGTSNPNLYWYRQAAGRGLQLLFYSVGIGQISSEVPQNLSASRPQDRQFILSSKKLLLSDSGFYLCATYRGQNTEAFFGQGTRLTVV.

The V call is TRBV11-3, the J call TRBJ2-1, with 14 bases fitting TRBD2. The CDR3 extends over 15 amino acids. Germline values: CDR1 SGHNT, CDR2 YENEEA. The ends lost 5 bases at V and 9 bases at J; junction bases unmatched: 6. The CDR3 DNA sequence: TGTGCCAGCAGCCTCGGGACTAGCGGGAGTACTGAGCAGTTCTTC. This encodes CASSLGTSGSTEQFF.

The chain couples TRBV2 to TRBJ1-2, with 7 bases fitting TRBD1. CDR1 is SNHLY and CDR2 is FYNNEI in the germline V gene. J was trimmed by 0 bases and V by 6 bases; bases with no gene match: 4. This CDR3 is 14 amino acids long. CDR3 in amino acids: CASRRDSTNYGYTF. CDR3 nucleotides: TGTGCCAGCAGAAGGGACAGTACTAACTATGGCTACACCTTC.

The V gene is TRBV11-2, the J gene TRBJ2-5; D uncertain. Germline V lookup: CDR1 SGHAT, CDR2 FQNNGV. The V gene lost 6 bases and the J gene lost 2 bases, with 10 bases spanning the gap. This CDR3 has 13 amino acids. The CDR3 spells CASSSATQETQYF. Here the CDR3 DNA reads TGTGCCAGCAGTTCGGCTACGCAAGAGACCCAGTACTTC. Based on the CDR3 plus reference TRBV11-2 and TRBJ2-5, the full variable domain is EAGVAQSPRYKIIEKRQSVAFWCNPISGHATLYWYQQILGQGPKLLIQFQNNGVVDDSQLPKDRFSAERLKGVDSTLKIQPAKLEDSAVYLCASSSATQETQYFGPGTRLLVL.

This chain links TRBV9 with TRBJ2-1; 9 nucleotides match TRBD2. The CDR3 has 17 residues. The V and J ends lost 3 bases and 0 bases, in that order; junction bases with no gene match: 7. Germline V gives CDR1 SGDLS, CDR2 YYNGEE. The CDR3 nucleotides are TGTGCCAGCAGCGGACGTAGCGGGGGAAGCTCCTACAATGAGCAGTTCTTC. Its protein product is CASSGRSGGSSYNEQFF.

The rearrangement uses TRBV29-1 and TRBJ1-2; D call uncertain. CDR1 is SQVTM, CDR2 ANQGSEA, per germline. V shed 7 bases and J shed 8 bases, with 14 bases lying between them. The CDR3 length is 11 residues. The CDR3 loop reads CSAGGSWGYTF. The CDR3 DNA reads TGCAGCGCGGGAGGCAGTTGGGGCTACACCTTC.

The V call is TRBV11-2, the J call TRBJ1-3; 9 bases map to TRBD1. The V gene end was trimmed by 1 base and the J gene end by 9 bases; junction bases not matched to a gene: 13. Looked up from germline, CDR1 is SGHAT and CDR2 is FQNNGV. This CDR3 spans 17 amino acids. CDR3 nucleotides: TGTGCCAGCAGCTTAGGCGGACAGGGGATCCTTTTGAGCACCATATATTTT. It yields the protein CASSLGGQGILLSTIYF.